This T cell receptor beta chain originates from a study of patients and donors after allogeneic stem cell transplantation. This clonotype was seen more than once but under ten times. TCRdb analysed the RT-PCR reads with MiXCR anew, one entry per CDR3 protein. Among roughly 960,000 distinct CDR3 sequences, around 17% were seen once, and the ten largest hold 5% to 7.5%. Trimming stripped 2 bases from V and 1 base from J, with 10 bases between. The CDR3 is 15 amino acids. Germline-derived CDR1 and CDR2 are MNHEY and SMNVEV (reference sequence). This clonotype was sampled from a human donor who was either an allogeneic HSCT recipient or a stem cell or donor lymphocyte infusion donor (not recorded which). It is not recorded whose cells these are; they may come from a transplant donor. The V call is TRBV27, the J call TRBJ2-3; tentative D call: TRBD2 (6 bases). The sequenced material came from blood, either unsorted or a sorted T cell fraction (not recorded which). The CDR3 DNA reads as TGTGCCAGCAGTTTACTCCGGGAGCGCACAGATACGCAGTATTTT. Its protein product is CASSLLRERTDTQYF.